This T cell receptor (beta chain) stems from a study of shared T cell receptors in the human thymus. With V trimmed by 1 base and J by 5 bases, 8 bases remained unmatched. The CDR3 spans 18 residues. Germline CDR1 and CDR2: SGHDN and FVKESK. Assay used: immunoSEQ multiplex PCR; TCRdb lists only in-frame clones, some missing. The repertoire holds 450,000 to 650,000 clones, with more than 75% as singletons. The data also belong to a second study, concerning human thymus T cells. Per that study: Healthy Finnish infants having corrective surgery for congenital heart defects served as donors. The study used thymus tissue resected during corrective heart surgery. What related research reported was that thymic repertoires overlapped highly among unrelated individuals.

Sequenced: thymocytes. The gene calls are TRBV14 and TRBJ2-3; 14 bases align to TRBD2. The receptor was derived from a boy under three years old with a congenital heart defect. CDR3: CASSQAWGLAGAGDTQYF. CDR3 DNA: TGTGCCAGCAGCCAAGCCTGGGGACTAGCGGGAGCAGGAGATACGCAGTATTTT.